The clone carrying this T cell receptor beta chain has more than one count but fewer than ten. Its antigen is unknown. This sample stems from a study of T cell repertoires in cytomegalovirus infection. Germline-derived CDR1 and CDR2 are WSHSY and SAAADI. The CDR3 length is 16 residues. V was trimmed by 5 bases and J by 4 bases, leaving 17 bases between them. Findings of the study overall: Clonotypes of TCR beta that were HLA-C-restricted and CMV-specific dominated the ex vivo response.

A single record per CDR3 protein comes from TCRdb applying MiXCR to the reads. The sample has hundreds of thousands of distinct CDR3 sequences; about 24% are singletons. This receptor was obtained from a human donor in good health (CMV status not recorded). Some clones in this sample may be carry-over from other donors' samples. Sequences were obtained from CD8+ T cells from PBMCs. The gene calls are TRBV10-2 and TRBJ2-2, with D perhaps assigned TRBD1 or TRBD2 (5 bases each). The CDR3 region is CASSPGPISGTGELFF. The DNA for the CDR3 is TGCGCCAGCAGTCCGGGACCCATATCGGGCACCGGGGAGCTGTTTTTT.